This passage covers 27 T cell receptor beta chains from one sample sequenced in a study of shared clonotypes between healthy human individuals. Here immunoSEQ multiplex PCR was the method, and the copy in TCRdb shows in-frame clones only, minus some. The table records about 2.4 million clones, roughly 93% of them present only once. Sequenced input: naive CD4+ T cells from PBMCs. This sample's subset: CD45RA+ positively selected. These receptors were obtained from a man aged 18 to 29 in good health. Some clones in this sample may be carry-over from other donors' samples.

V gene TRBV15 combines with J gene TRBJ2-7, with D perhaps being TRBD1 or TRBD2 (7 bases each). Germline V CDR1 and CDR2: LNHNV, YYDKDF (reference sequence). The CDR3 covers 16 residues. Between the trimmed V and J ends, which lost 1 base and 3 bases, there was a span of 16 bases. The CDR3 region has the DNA TGTGCCACCAGCAGAGGACGACAGGGAGGGGGCTACGAGCAGTACTTC. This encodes CATSRGRQGGGYEQYF.

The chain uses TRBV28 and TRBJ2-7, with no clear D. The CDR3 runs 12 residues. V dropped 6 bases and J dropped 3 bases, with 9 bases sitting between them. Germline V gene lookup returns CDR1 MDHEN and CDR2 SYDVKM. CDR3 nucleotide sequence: TGTGCCAGCAGCCGAAAAAACTACGAGCAGTACTTC. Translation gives CASSRKNYEQYF.

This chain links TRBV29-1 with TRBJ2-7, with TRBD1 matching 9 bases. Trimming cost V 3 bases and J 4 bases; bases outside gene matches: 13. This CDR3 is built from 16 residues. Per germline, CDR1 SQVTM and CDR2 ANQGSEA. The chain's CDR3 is CSVDAGRDRGRYEQYF. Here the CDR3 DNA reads TGCAGCGTTGACGCGGGGAGAGACAGGGGGAGGTACGAGCAGTACTTC.

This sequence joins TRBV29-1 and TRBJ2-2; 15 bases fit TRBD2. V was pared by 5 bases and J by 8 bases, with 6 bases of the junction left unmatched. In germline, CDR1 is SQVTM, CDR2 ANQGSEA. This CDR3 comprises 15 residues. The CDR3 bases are TGCAGCGTTTCGGGACTAGCGGGGGGTAGAGGGGAGCTGTTTTTT. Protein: CSVSGLAGGRGELFF.

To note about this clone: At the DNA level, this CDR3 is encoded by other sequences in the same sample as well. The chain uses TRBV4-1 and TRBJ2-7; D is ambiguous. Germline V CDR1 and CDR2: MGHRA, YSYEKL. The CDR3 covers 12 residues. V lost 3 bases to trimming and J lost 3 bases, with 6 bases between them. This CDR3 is CASSQVGYEQYF. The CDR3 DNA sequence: TGCGCCAGCAGCCAGGTTGGCTACGAGCAGTACTTC.

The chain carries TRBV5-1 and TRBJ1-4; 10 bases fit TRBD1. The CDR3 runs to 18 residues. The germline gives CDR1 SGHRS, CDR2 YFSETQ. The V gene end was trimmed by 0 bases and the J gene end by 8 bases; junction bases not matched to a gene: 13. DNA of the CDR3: TGCGCCAGCAGCTTGGGGACAGGGGGGATGCATTTGGTGGAAAAACTGTTTTTT. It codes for CASSLGTGGMHLVEKLFF.

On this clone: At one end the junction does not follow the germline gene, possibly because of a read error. The CDR3 here is CASSAQGWGSSNEQFF. CDR3 sequence (DNA): TGTGCCAGTAGTGCTCAAGGGTGGGGCTCCTCCAATGAGCAGTTCTTC. The rearrangement joins TRBV19 to TRBJ2-1; TRBD1 is a possible D gene (5 bases). The CDR3 is made up of 16 amino acids. CDR1 is LNHDA, CDR2 SQIVND, per germline (reference sequence).

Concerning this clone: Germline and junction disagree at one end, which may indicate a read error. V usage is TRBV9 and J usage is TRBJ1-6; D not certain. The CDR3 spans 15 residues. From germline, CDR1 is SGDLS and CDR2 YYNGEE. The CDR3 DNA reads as TGTGCCAGCAGCCCCCAAGCGGGGTATACTTCACCCCTCCACTTT. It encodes CASSPQAGYTSPLHF.

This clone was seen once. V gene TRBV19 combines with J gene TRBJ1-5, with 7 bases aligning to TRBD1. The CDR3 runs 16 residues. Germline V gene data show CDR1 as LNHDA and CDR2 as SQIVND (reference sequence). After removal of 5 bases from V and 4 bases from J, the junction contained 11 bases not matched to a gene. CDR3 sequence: CASSESRTGLNQPQHF. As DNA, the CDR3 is TGTGCCAGTAGTGAAAGTAGGACAGGACTTAATCAGCCCCAGCATTTT.

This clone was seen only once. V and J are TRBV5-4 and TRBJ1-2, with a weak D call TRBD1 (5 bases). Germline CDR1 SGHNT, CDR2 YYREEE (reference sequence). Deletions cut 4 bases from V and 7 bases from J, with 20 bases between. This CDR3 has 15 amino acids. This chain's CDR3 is CASSTPAGAESGYTF. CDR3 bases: TGTGCCAGCAGCACCCCCGCCGGGGCTGAGTCTGGCTACACCTTC.

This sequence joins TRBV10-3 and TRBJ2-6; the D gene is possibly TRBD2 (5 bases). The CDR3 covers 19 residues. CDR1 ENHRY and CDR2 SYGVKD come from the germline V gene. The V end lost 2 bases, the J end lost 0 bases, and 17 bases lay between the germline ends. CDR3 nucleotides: TGTGCCATCAGTGAGCCCCGAGACGGACTCCCCTCTGGGGCCAACGTCCTGACTTTC. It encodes CAISEPRDGLPSGANVLTF.

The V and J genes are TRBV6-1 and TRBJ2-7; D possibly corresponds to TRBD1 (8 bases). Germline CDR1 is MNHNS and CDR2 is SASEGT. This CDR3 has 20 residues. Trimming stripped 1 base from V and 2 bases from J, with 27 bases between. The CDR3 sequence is CASSEVREDRVDFPPYEQYF. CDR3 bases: TGTGCCAGCAGTGAAGTCCGGGAGGACAGGGTCGATTTTCCCCCCTACGAGCAGTACTTC.

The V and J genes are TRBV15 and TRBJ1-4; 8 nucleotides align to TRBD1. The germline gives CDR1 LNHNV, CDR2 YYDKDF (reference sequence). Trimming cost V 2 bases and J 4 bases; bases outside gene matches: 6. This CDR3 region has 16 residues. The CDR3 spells CATSRPGQGGNEKLFF. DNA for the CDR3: TGTGCCACCAGCAGACCTGGACAGGGTGGTAATGAAAAACTGTTTTTT.

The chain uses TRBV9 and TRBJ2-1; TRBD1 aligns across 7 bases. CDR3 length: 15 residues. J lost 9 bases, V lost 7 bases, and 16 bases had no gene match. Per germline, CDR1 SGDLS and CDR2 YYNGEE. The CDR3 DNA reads TGTGCCAGCCGCGCGGTAGGACAGGAGGAAGGTGAGCAGTTCTTC. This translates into CASRAVGQEEGEQFF.

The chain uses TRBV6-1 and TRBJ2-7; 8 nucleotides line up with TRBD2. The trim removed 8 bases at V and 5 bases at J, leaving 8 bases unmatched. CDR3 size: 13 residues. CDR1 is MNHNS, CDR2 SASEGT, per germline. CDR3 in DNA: TGTGCCAGCCTTCGGGGGGGGAACGACGAGCAGTACTTC. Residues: CASLRGGNDEQYF.

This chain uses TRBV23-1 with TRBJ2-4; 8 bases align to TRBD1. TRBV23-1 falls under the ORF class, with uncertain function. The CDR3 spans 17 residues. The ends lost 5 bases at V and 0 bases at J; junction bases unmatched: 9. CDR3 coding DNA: TGCGCCAGCAGTTTCGGCCGGGACAGGCTAGCCAAAAACATTCAGTACTTC. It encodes CASSFGRDRLAKNIQYF.

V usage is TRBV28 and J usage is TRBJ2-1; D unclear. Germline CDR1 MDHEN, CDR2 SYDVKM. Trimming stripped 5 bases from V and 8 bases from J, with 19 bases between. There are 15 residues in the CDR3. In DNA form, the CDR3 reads TGTGCCAGCAGTCTGACCGGGCCCCAGCTCGATGAGCAGTTCTTC. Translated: CASSLTGPQLDEQFF.

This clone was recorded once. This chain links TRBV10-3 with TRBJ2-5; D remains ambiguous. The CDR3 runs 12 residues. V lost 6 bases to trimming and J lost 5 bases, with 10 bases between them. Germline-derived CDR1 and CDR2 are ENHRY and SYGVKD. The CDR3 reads CAISHPMETQYF. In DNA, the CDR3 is TGTGCCATCAGCCACCCTATGGAGACCCAGTACTTC.

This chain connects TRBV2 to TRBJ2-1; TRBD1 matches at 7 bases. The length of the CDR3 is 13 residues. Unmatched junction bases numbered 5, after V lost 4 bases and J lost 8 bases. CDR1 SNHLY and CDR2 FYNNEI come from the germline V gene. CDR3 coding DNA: TGTGCCAGCAGTGCGACAGGGAGACATGAGCAGTTCTTC. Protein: CASSATGRHEQFF.

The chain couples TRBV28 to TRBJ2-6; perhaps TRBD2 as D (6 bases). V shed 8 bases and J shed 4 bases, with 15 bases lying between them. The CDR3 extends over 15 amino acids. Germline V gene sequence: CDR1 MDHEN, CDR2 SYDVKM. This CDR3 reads CASATGRSGANVLTF. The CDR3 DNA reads TGTGCCAGCGCCACTGGGAGGTCCGGGGCCAACGTCCTGACTTTC.

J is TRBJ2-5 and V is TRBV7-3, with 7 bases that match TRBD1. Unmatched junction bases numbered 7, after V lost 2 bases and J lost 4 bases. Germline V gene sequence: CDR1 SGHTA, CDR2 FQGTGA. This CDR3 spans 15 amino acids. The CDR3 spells CASSLVQGDVETQYF. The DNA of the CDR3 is TGTGCCAGCAGCTTAGTGCAGGGGGACGTAGAGACCCAGTACTTC.

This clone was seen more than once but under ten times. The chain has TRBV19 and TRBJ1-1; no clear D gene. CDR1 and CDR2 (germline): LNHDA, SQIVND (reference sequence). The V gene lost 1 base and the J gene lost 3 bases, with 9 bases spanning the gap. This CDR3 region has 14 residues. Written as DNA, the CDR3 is TGTGCCAGTAGTATAGTCTTTGGCGACACTGAAGCTTTCTTT. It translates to CASSIVFGDTEAFF.

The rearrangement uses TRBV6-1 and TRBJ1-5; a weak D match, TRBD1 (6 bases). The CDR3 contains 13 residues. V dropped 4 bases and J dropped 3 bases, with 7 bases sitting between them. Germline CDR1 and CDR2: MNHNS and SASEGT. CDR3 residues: CASSGDNNQPQHF. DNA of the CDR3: TGTGCCAGCAGTGGGGACAACAATCAGCCCCAGCATTTT.

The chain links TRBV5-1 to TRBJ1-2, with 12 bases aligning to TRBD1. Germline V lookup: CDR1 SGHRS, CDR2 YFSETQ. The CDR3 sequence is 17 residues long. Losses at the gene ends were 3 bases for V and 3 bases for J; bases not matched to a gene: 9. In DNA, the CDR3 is TGCGCCAGCAGCTCCGGAGGGACAGGGGGCGCAGACTATGGCTACACCTTC. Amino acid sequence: CASSSGGTGGADYGYTF.

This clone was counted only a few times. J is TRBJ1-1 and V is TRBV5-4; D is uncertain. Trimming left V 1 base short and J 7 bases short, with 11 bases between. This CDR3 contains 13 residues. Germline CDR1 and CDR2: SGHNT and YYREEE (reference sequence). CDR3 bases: TGTGCCAGCAGCTTGAGTGTTGCGGGTGAAGCTTTCTTT. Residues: CASSLSVAGEAFF.

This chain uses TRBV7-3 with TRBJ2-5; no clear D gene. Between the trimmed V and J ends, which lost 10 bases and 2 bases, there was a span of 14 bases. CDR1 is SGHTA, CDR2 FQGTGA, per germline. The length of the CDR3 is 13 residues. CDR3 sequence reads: CATGLLSQETQYF. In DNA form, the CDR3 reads TGTGCCACCGGCCTACTATCTCAAGAGACCCAGTACTTC.

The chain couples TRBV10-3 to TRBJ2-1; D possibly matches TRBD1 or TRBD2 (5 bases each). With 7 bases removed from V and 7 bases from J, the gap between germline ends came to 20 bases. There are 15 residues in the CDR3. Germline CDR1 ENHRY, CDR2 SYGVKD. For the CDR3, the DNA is TGTGCCATCACTAGAGGGACGAGCCGTGGAAATGAGCAGTTCTTC. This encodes CAITRGTSRGNEQFF.